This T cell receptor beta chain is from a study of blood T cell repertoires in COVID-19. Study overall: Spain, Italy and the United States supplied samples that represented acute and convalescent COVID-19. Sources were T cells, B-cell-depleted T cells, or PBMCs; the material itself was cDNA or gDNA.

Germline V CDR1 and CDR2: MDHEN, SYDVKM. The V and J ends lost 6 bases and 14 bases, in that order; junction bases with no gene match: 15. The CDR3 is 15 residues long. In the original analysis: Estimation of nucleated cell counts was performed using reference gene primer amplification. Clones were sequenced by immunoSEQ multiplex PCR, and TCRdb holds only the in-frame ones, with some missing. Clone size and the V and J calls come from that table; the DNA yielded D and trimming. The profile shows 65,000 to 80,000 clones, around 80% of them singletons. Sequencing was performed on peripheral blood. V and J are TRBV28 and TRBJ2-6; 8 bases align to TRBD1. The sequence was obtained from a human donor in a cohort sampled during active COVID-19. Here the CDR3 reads CASRRTGLSFGILTF. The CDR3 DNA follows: TGTGCCAGCAGACGGACAGGGCTCTCTTTCGGAATCCTGACTTTC.